This TCR beta chain is drawn from a study of CDR3 diversity in severe acne. Each CDR3 protein gets one entry after TCRdb re-called the PCR reads with MiXCR. The top ten clones hold about a tenth of a sample with 89,000 or so distinct CDR3 sequences, about 48% of them seen once. Only a few counts were recorded for this clonotype. There are 14 residues in the CDR3. V lost 3 bases, J lost 2 bases, and 3 bases stayed unmatched. CDR1 SGHTA and CDR2 FQGNSA come from the germline V gene. The specimen sequenced was blood. The chain uses TRBV7-2 and TRBJ1-2; 7 bases are shared with TRBD1. The source of this sequence is a male donor in good health, serving as a control. The CDR3, as DNA: TGTGCCAGCAGCTTTCCGGGACAGAACTATGGCTACACCTTC. It translates to CASSFPGQNYGYTF.